The 10 T cell receptor beta chains presented below share a single source sample, sequenced in a study of tumor-infiltrating lymphocytes in primary liver carcinoma. Total RNA amounting to 500 ng was the source from which TCR beta cDNA was made with a constant-region primer. Slightly modified ARM-PCR served as the procedure for the TCR beta libraries. These libraries came from three rounds of nested multiplex PCR. The first two PCR rounds used TRBV1-TRBV30 primers with a Cbeta primer, around 10 cycles each. A single record per CDR3 protein comes from TCRdb applying MiXCR to the multiplex PCR reads. There are about 100,000 distinct CDR3 sequences in the sample; around 71% occur only once, and 10% to 15% lies in the top ten. Both RNA and DNA were isolated together from approximately 20-30 mg of bulk tissue that had not been sorted. Sequencing was carried out using liver tumor tissue from sampling region 2. Subset in this sample: tumor region T2, inferior pole. The receptors here all came from a woman aged 55-69 years with primary liver carcinoma and hepatitis B virus infection.

This clonotype showed up just once. One junction end does not reproduce the germline sequence, and a read error may be involved. The chain couples TRBV12-5 to TRBJ2-1; D is uncertain. The CDR3 covers 14 residues. CDR1 is LGHNT and CDR2 is FRNRAP in the germline V gene. CDR3 bases: TGTGCTAGTAGTTTCGAAGTAGCTTACAATGAGCAGTTCTTC. It specifies CASSFEVAYNEQFF. The whole variable domain, filled in from reference TRBV12-5 and TRBJ2-1, reads DARVTQTPRHKVTEMGQEVTMRCQPILGHNTVFWYRQTMMQGLELLAYFRNRAPLDDSGMPKDRFSAEMPDATLATLKIQPSEPRDSAVYFCASSFEVAYNEQFFGPGTRLTVL.

Note on this clonotype: The junction departs from the called germline gene at one end, perhaps through a read error. The chain links TRBV6-2 or TRBV6-3 to TRBJ2-3; no firm D call. Germline V gene lookup returns CDR1 MNHEY and CDR2 SVGEGT. The CDR3 is made up of 13 amino acids. CDR3 loop: CASNYDDVVTQYF. CDR3 in DNA: TGTGCCAGCAATTACGATGACGTGGTTACACAGTACTTT.

Note on this clonotype: At one end the junction does not follow the germline gene, possibly because of a read error. This chain joins TRBV5-1 and TRBJ2-7; maybe TRBD2 (5 bases). The CDR3 has 14 amino acids. Germline-derived CDR1 and CDR2 are SGHRS and YFSETQ. The DNA of the CDR3 is TGTGCCAGCAGCTTGTTATCACTAGGCTACGAGCAGTACTTC. Protein: CASSLLSLGYEQYF.

Notes on this clonotype: This sequence may be a read error, since a much larger clone differs from it by one base. CDR3 DNA: TGCGCCAGCAGGAGGGACAGTTCAAGAGAGACCCAGTACTTC. It specifies CASRRDSSRETQYF. The chain is built from TRBV5-1 and TRBJ2-5; 7 positions match TRBD1. Germline CDR1 and CDR2: SGHRS and YFSETQ. The CDR3 extends over 14 amino acids. After removal of 5 bases from V and 4 bases from J, the junction contained 8 bases not matched to a gene.

In the case of this clonotype: A read error may account for a junction end that differs from germline. The genes are TRBV12-3 or TRBV12-4 and TRBJ2-2, with D maybe TRBD2 (5 bases). The CDR3 spans 16 residues. CDR3 residues: CASTPGGAAKTGELFF. The CDR3 DNA sequence: TGTGCCAGCACTCCGGGTGGAGCGGCGAAGACCGGGGAACTGTTTTTT.

The chain has TRBV28 and TRBJ1-1; unclear D gene. CDR3 length: 12 amino acids. V dropped 3 bases and J dropped 8 bases, with 10 bases sitting between them. Germline V gives CDR1 MDHEN, CDR2 SYDVKM. CDR3 nucleotides: TGTGCCAGCAGTTTGATTAGCAGGGAAGCTTTCTTT. Its translation: CASSLISREAFF.

Of note for this clonotype: Since a much larger clone is just one base distant, this may be a read error. The missing conserved phenylalanine or tryptophan at the end of this CDR3 makes a read error likely. The chain recombines TRBV10-3 with TRBJ1-2; D is perhaps TRBD1 (6 bases). This CDR3 has 14 residues. CDR1 is ENHRY, CDR2 SYGVKD, per germline. Trimming pared 0 bases from V and 3 bases from J, leaving 8 bases between. The CDR3 here is CAISESTGDYGYTL. The CDR3 coding sequence is TGTGCCATCAGTGAGTCGACAGGAGACTATGGCTACACCTTA.

Regarding this clonotype: A junction boundary mismatches the germline segment, possibly from a read error. This sequence joins TRBV5-6 and TRBJ2-2, with D perhaps TRBD2 (5 bases). Germline CDR1 is SGHDT and CDR2 is YYEEEE. CDR3 length equals 14 residues. The CDR3 sequence is CASSLGRNTRELFF. DNA of the CDR3: TGTGCCAGCAGCTTGGGTAGGAACACCCGGGAACTGTTTTTT.

About this clonotype itself: At one boundary the junction diverges from the germline segment, which might be a read error. The gene calls are TRBV12-3 or TRBV12-4 and TRBJ2-5; TRBD1 aligns across 8 bases. The CDR3 consists of 13 residues. The DNA for the CDR3 is TGCGCCAGCAGTACGGACAGGGTCAGGGCCCGGTACTTC. Amino acid sequence: CASSTDRVRARYF.

Of note for this clonotype: Because the CDR3 is missing its conserved closing phenylalanine or tryptophan, this is likely a read error. This chain's CDR3 is CASSEWGLVYAKSNEQFL. DNA of the CDR3: TGTGCCAGCAGTGAATGGGGACTAGTCTATGCTAAAAGCAATGAGCAGTTCCTC. The chain has TRBV6-1 and TRBJ2-1, with 8 bases lining up with TRBD2. This CDR3 has 18 residues. Germline V gene lookup returns CDR1 MNHNS and CDR2 SASEGT. The J segment lost 6 bases and the V segment lost 2 bases, leaving 15 bases of the junction unmatched.